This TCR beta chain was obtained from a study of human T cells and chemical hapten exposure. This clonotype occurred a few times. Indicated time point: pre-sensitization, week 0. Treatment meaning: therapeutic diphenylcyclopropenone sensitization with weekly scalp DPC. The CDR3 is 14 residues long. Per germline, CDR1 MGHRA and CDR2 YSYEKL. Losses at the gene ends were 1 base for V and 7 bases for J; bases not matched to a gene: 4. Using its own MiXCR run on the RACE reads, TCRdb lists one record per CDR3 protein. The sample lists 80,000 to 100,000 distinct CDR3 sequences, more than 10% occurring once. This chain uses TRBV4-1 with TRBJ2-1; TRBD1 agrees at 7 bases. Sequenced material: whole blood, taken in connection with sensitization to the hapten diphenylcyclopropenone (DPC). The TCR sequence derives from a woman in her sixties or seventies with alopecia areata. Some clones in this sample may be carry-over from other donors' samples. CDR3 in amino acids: CASSQVGQKNEQFF. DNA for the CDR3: TGCGCCAGCAGCCAAGTGGGACAGAAAAATGAGCAGTTCTTC.